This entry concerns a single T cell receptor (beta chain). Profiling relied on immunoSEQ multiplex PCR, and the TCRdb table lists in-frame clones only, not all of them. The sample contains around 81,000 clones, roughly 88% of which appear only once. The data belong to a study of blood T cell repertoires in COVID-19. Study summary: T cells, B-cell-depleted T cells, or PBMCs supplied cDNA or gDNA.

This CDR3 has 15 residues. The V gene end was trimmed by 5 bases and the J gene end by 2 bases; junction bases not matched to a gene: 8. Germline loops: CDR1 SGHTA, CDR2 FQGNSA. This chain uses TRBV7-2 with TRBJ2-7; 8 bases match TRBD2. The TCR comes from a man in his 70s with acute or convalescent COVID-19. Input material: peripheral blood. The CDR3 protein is CASSGAGGAAYEQYF. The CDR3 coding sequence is TGTGCCAGCAGCGGGGCCGGGGGGGCCGCCTACGAGCAGTACTTC. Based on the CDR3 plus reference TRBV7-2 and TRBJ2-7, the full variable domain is GAGVSQSPSNKVTEKGKDVELRCDPISGHTALYWYRQSLGQGLEFLIYFQGNSAPDKSGLPSDRFSAERTGGSVSTLTIQRTQQEDSAVYLCASSGAGGAAYEQYFGPGTRLTVT.